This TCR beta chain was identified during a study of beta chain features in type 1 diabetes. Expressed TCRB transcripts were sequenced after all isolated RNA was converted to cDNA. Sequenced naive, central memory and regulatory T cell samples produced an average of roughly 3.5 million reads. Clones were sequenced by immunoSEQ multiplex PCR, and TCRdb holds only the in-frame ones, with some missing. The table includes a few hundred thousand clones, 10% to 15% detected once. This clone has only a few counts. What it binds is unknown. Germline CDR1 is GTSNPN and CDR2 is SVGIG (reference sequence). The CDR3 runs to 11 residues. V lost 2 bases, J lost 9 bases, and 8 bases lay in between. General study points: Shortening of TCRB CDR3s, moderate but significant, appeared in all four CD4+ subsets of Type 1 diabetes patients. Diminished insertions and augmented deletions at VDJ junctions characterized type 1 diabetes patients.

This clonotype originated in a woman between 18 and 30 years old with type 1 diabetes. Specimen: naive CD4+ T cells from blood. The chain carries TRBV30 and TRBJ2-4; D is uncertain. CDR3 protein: CAWSTQSIQYF. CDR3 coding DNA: TGTGCCTGGAGTACACAAAGCATTCAGTACTTC.